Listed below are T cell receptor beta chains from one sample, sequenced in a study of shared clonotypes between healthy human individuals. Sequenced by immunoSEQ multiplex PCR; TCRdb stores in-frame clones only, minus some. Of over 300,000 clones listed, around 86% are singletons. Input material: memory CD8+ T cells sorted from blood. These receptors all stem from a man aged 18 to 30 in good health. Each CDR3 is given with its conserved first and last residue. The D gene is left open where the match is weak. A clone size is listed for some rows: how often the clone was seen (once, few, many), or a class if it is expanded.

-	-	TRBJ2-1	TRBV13	CASSQGGPSEQFF	TGTGCCAGCTCCCAGGGGGGTCCCAGTGAGCAGTTCTTC
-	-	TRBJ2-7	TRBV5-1	CASSPGNSYEQYF	TGCGCCAGCAGTCCCGGGAACTCCTACGAGCAGTACTTC
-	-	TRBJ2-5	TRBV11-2	CASSLVGGPVRLTQYF	TGTGCCAGCAGCTTAGTCGGGGGCCCCGTTAGGTTGACCCAGTACTTC
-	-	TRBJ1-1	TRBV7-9	CASSWEFRNTEAFF	TGTGCCAGCAGCTGGGAGTTCCGGAACACTGAAGCTTTCTTT
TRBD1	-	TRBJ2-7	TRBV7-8	CASSRPGQGLSYEQYF	TGTGCCAGCAGCCGGCCGGGACAGGGCCTCTCCTACGAGCAGTACTTC
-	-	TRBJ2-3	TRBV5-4	CASSLVGGPDTQYF	TGTGCCAGCAGCTTGGTCGGGGGGCCAGATACGCAGTATTTT
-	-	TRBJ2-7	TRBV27	CASSLLGVKTPYEQYF	TGTGCCAGCAGTTTATTGGGGGTGAAAACCCCCTACGAGCAGTACTTC
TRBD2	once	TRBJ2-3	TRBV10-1	CASSDLLAGDTDTQYF	TGCGCCAGCAGTGACCTACTAGCGGGGGACACAGATACGCAGTATTTT
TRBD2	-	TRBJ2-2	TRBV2	CASGRGLAGSNTGELFF	TGTGCCAGCGGGAGGGGACTAGCGGGGTCAAACACCGGGGAGCTGTTTTTT
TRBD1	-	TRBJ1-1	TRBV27	CASSLVGGLEAFF	TGTGCCAGCAGTTTAGTAGGGGGCCTTGAAGCTTTCTTT
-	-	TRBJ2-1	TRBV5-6	CASSSRQGTYNEQFF	TGTGCCAGCAGCTCCCGGCAGGGCACCTACAATGAGCAGTTCTTC
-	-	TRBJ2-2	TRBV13	CASAPTGAGRNTGELFF	TGTGCCAGCGCTCCAACCGGCGCGGGGAGGAACACCGGGGAGCTGTTTTTT
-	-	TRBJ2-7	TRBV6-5	CASSYSLGQGGEQYF	TGTGCCAGCAGTTACTCGTTGGGTCAGGGGGGCGAGCAGTACTTC
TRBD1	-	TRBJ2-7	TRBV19	CASSRRWTGDYEQYF	TGTGCCAGTAGTAGGAGATGGACAGGGGACTACGAGCAGTACTTC
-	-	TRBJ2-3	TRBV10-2	CASSELPSSTDTQYF	TGCGCCAGCAGTGAGCTTCCCTCTAGCACAGATACGCAGTATTTT
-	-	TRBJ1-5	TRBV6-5	CASSLRGINQPQHF	TGTGCCAGCAGTTTGAGGGGCATAAATCAGCCCCAGCATTTT
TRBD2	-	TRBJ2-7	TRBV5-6	CASIGASGYEQYF	TGTGCCAGCATAGGGGCTAGCGGCTACGAGCAGTACTTC
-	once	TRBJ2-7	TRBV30	CAWGAGGRTNEQYF	TGTGCCTGGGGAGCAGGGGGGAGAACTAACGAGCAGTACTTC
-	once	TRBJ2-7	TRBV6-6	CASGHSYEQYF	TGTGCCAGCGGGCACTCCTACGAGCAGTACTTC
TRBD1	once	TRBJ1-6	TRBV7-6	CASSPGQGDNSPLHF	TGTGCCAGCAGCCCCGGACAGGGAGATAATTCACCCCTCCACTTT
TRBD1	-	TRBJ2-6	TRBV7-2	CASSPDRAGANVLTF	TGTGCCAGCAGCCCAGACAGGGCTGGGGCCAACGTCCTGACTTTC
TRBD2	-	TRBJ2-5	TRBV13	CASSPSPGTSGEETQYF	TGTGCCAGCAGCCCGTCACCCGGGACTAGCGGGGAAGAGACCCAGTACTTC